The 20 T cell receptor beta chains reported below all come from one sample, sequenced in a study of CD8 T cells in ankylosing spondylitis (dated 2017 in TCRdb). Library generation was performed with 5' RACE. For sequencing, an Illumina HiSeq 2500 was employed. TCRdb reran the public reads through fastp at Q25 and MiXCR, keeping productive beta chains. CDR3 protein sequences are deduplicated, and each keeps its most common genes and DNA. The table for this sample lists about 220,000 distinct CDR3 sequences; roughly 25% of them were counted only once. Under 7% of the sample lies in the top ten. Sequenced input: blood, either unsorted or a sorted T cell fraction (not recorded which). Every receptor here comes from a male donor with ankylosing spondylitis or in good health (not recorded which).

This clonotype occurred a few times. The V gene is TRBV6-6, the J gene TRBJ2-5; D gene unclear. CDR3 length equals 12 residues. V gave up 6 bases and J gave up 0 bases, with 5 bases separating them. CDR1 and CDR2 from the germline V gene are MNHNY and SVGAGI (reference sequence). The CDR3 nucleotides are TGTGCCAGCAGCCCCCACCAAGAGACCCAGTACTTC. Translating gives CASSPHQETQYF.

This clonotype was found a few times. The chain recombines TRBV20-1 with TRBJ2-3; unclear D gene. Trimming removed 4 bases from V and 6 bases from J, with 5 bases in between. Germline V gives CDR1 DFQATT, CDR2 SNEGSKA (reference sequence). The CDR3 totals 10 residues. CDR3 sequence reads: CSATYDTQYF. The CDR3, as DNA: TGCAGTGCTACTTACGATACGCAGTATTTT.

This clonotype was recorded many times. The chain couples TRBV5-1 to TRBJ1-3, with a possible D match to TRBD1 (6 bases). The CDR3 runs to 14 residues. The germline V and J ends were trimmed by 4 bases and 4 bases, with 12 bases remaining between them. CDR1 SGHRS and CDR2 YFSETQ come from the germline V gene. The CDR3 DNA reads TGCGCCAGCAGCGACGGTACAGGGGGAAACACCATATATTTT. It translates to CASSDGTGGNTIYF.

There are many counts of this clonotype. The genes are TRBV20-1 and TRBJ1-5, with D perhaps matching TRBD1 (6 bases). The CDR3 extends over 13 amino acids. Per germline, CDR1 DFQATT and CDR2 SNEGSKA (reference sequence). Deletions cut 1 base from V and 9 bases from J, with 13 bases between. The CDR3 reads CSARGRGLWPQHF. For the CDR3, the DNA is TGCAGTGCTAGAGGGCGGGGGCTTTGGCCCCAGCATTTT.

This clonotype appeared many times. J is TRBJ2-7 and V is TRBV3-1; D unclear. This CDR3 region has 14 residues. The V end was cut by 3 bases, the J end by 6 bases, with 15 bases between. The germline CDR1 and CDR2 sequences are LGHDT and YNNKEL (reference sequence). The CDR3 loop reads CASSQVGITREQYF. The CDR3 DNA sequence: TGTGCCAGCAGCCAGGTGGGGATTACACGCGAGCAGTACTTC.

The V gene is TRBV12-3 or TRBV12-4, the J gene TRBJ2-4; D possibly corresponds to TRBD2 (7 bases). This CDR3 is built from 15 residues. The V end was cut by 6 bases, the J end by 2 bases, with 14 bases between. Written as DNA, the CDR3 is TGTGCCAGCAGCAAAGGCGGGGGCACCAAAAACATTCAGTACTTC. This sequence encodes CASSKGGGTKNIQYF.

This chain uses TRBV29-1 with TRBJ1-1; D uncertain. The V end lost 5 bases, the J end lost 1 base, and 5 bases lay between the germline ends. CDR3 size: 11 residues. In germline, CDR1 is SQVTM, CDR2 ANQGSEA. DNA of the CDR3: TGCAGCGTTTACAGGAACACTGAAGCTTTCTTT. This codes for CSVYRNTEAFF. Full variable domain (missing parts from reference TRBV29-1 and TRBJ1-1): SAVISQKPSRDICQRGTSLTIQCQVDSQVTMMFWYRQQPGQSLTLIATANQGSEATYESGFVIDKFPISRPNLTFSTLTVSNMSPEDSSIYLCSVYRNTEAFFGQGTRLTVV.

This chain links TRBV20-1 with TRBJ2-3; 11 nucleotides agree with TRBD2. V lost 5 bases to trimming and J lost 4 bases; unmatched junction nucleotides: 5. Germline values: CDR1 DFQATT, CDR2 SNEGSKA (reference sequence). The CDR3 loop spans 14 amino acids. The CDR3 loop reads CSAETSGSADTQYF. The DNA for the CDR3 is TGCAGTGCTGAAACTAGCGGGAGCGCAGATACGCAGTATTTT.

This clonotype came up many times. This chain links TRBV10-3 with TRBJ2-1, with TRBD2 matching over 8 bases. In germline, CDR1 is ENHRY, CDR2 SYGVKD. The CDR3 is 13 residues long. J lost 8 bases, V lost 6 bases, and 6 bases had no gene match. CDR3: CAISHTTSDEQFF. The CDR3 bases are TGTGCCATCAGCCATACGACTAGCGATGAGCAGTTCTTC.

This clonotype was picked up many times. The chain employs TRBV5-1 and TRBJ2-2; D may be TRBD1 (5 bases). Germline CDR1 reads SGHRS; CDR2 reads YFSETQ. V lost 4 bases, J lost 5 bases, and 21 bases lay in between. This CDR3 contains 17 residues. The CDR3 DNA is TGCGCCAGCAGCAATTACCTCAACCGACAGACGACCGGGGAGCTGTTTTTT. Translated, it gives CASSNYLNRQTTGELFF.

The chain couples TRBV9 to TRBJ1-1; no firm D call. V was clipped by 0 bases and J by 5 bases, with 5 bases between them. The CDR3 is made up of 12 amino acids. Germline lookup yields CDR1 SGDLS and CDR2 YYNGEE. The CDR3 nucleotides are TGTGCCAGCAGCGTAGGAGCAACTGAAGCTTTCTTT. This sequence encodes CASSVGATEAFF.

This chain links TRBV5-1 with TRBJ2-5; D gene uncertain. Per germline, CDR1 SGHRS and CDR2 YFSETQ. This CDR3 contains 12 residues. Between the trimmed V and J ends, which lost 4 bases and 5 bases, there was a span of 9 bases. CDR3 in DNA: TGCGCCAGCAGCACATCTTGGGAGACCCAGTACTTC. Translation gives CASSTSWETQYF.

This clonotype was counted many times. The rearrangement uses TRBV28 and TRBJ1-1; D gene unclear. Germline CDR1 MDHEN, CDR2 SYDVKM. The CDR3 contains 13 residues. V was shortened by 3 bases and J by 8 bases, with 13 bases between the two germline ends. CDR3 protein: CASSLGLGLEAFF. As DNA, the CDR3 is TGTGCCAGCAGTTTGGGCTTAGGGTTGGAAGCTTTCTTT.

The chain carries TRBV18 and TRBJ2-7, with TRBD1 identical over 12 bases. Losses at the gene ends were 2 bases for V and 7 bases for J; bases not matched to a gene: 9. Per germline, CDR1 KGHSH and CDR2 LQKENI. There are 16 residues in the CDR3. CDR3 residues: CASSPNAGQGAGEQYF. The DNA of the CDR3 is TGTGCCAGCTCACCAAATGCGGGACAGGGGGCTGGGGAGCAGTACTTC.

This clonotype has more than one count but fewer than ten. The chain carries TRBV4-2 and TRBJ2-7; 8 bases map to TRBD1. Germline CDR1 is LGHNA and CDR2 is YNFKEQ. V shed 4 bases and J 2 bases; nucleotides not matched to a gene: 16. This CDR3 spans 18 amino acids. DNA of the CDR3: TGTGCCAGCAGCCCGCGTCCCGGGACAGGCCGGTACGCCTACGAGCAGTACTTC. Protein sequence: CASSPRPGTGRYAYEQYF.

The chain is built from TRBV7-3 and TRBJ1-1; D is undetermined. The CDR3 contains 14 residues. The ends were cut back, 2 bases at V and 2 bases at J, with 9 bases in the middle. In germline, CDR1 is SGHTA, CDR2 FQGTGA. The CDR3 protein is CASSLFPGNTEAFF. The CDR3 nucleotides read TGTGCCAGCAGCTTATTTCCGGGAAACACTGAAGCTTTCTTT.

The genes are TRBV6-4 and TRBJ2-1; 13 nucleotides line up with TRBD2. There are 18 residues in the CDR3. Losses at the gene ends were 2 bases for V and 5 bases for J; bases not matched to a gene: 9. The germline gives CDR1 MRHNA, CDR2 SNTAGT. The CDR3 sequence: CASSDRWTSGRRHNEQFF. For the CDR3, the DNA is TGTGCCAGCAGTGACAGATGGACTAGCGGGAGACGCCACAATGAGCAGTTCTTC.

This chain connects TRBV11-1 to TRBJ2-7; 11 positions agree with TRBD2. Germline assignment: CDR1 SGHAT and CDR2 FQDESV (reference sequence). This CDR3 has 20 residues. V shed 5 bases and J 7 bases; nucleotides not matched to a gene: 25. The CDR3 loop reads CASSPFWGALAGVKTGEQYF. The CDR3 nucleotides read TGTGCCAGCAGCCCCTTTTGGGGGGCACTAGCGGGAGTAAAAACGGGGGAGCAGTACTTC.

The chain combines TRBV6-5 with TRBJ1-1, with a possible D match to TRBD1 (6 bases). Germline-derived CDR1 and CDR2 are MNHEY and SVGAGI. The CDR3 covers 11 residues. Trimming cost V 8 bases and J 6 bases, with 10 bases left between them. The CDR3 DNA is TGTGCCAGCGGTCAGGGGCCTGAAGCTTTCTTT. It encodes CASGQGPEAFF.

The V call is TRBV6-5, the J call TRBJ2-1; D not certain. CDR1 MNHEY and CDR2 SVGAGI come from the germline V gene. Trimming removed 5 bases from V and 10 bases from J, with 9 bases in between. The CDR3 length is 11 residues. CDR3: CASSPGREQFF. The DNA of the CDR3 is TGTGCCAGCAGTCCCGGTCGGGAGCAGTTCTTC.